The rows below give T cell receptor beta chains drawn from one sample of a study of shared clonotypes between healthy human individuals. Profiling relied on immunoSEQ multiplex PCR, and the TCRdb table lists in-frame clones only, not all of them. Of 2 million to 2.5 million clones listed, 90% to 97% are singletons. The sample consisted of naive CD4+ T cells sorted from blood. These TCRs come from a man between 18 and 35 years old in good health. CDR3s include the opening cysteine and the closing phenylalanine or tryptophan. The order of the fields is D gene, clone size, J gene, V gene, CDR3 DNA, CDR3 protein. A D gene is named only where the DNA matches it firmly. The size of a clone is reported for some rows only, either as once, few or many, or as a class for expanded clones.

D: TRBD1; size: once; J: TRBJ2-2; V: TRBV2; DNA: TGTGCCACCAGGACAGGGAGCACCGGGGAGCTGTTTTTT; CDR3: CATRTGSTGELFF
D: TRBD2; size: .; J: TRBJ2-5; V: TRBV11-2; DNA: TGTGCCAGCAGCTTCCTAGCGGGGGGGGTGTGGCAAGAGACCCAGTACTTC; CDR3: CASSFLAGGVWQETQYF
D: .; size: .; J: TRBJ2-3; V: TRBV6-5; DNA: TGTGCCAGCAGGAACCTTGGGGGCACAGATACGCAGTATTTT; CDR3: CASRNLGGTDTQYF
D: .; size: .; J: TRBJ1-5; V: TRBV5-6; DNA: TGTGCCAGCAGCTTGGCGGGTGGCCGGGGAGGGGGTCAGCCCCAGCATTTT; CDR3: CASSLAGGRGGGQPQHF
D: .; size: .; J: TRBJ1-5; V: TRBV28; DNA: TGTGCCAGCACCCCTGGGCGTTATAGCAATCAGCCCCAGCATTTT; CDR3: CASTPGRYSNQPQHF
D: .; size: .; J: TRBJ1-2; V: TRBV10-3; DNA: TGTGCCATCAGTGCAGGGAGAGGATATGGCTACACCTTC; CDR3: CAISAGRGYGYTF
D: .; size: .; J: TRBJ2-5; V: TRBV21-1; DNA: TGTGCCAGCAGCAGGCGGGACACAGTGTACCAAGAGACCCAGTACTTC; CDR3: CASSRRDTVYQETQYF
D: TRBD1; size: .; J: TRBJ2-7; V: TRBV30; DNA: TGTGCCTGGAGTGACAGGGGGGCCTACGAGCAGTACTTC; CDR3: CAWSDRGAYEQYF
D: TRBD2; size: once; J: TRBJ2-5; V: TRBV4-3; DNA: TGCGCCAGCAGCCAAGGGGGAGGGCTACAAGAGACCCAGTACTTC; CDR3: CASSQGGGLQETQYF
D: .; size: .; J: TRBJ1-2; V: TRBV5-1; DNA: TGCGCCAGCAGCTTTGACAGCAACCCCTCTAACTATGGCTACACCTTC; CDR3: CASSFDSNPSNYGYTF
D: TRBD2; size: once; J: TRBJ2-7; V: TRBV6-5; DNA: TGTGCCAGCAGTCCAAGCGGGGGATCCTACGAGCAGTACTTC; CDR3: CASSPSGGSYEQYF
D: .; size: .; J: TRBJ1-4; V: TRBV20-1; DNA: TGCAGTGCTATTGACACCCCGAAACTGTTTTTT; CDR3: CSAIDTPKLFF
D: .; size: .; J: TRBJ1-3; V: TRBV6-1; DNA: TGTGCCAGCAGAGAGGGGGTCAAGACTGGAAACACCATATATTTT; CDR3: CASREGVKTGNTIYF
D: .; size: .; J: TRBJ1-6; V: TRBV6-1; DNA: TGTGCCAGCAGACTTGCCGGGGGTTCACCCCTCCACTTT; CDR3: CASRLAGGSPLHF
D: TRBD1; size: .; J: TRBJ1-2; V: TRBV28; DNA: TGTGCCAGCAACCCGGGACAGTGGGGCTACACCTTC; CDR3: CASNPGQWGYTF
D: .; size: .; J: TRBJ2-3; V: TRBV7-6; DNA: TGTGCCAGCAGCTCACAAAGCACAGATACGCAGTATTTT; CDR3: CASSSQSTDTQYF
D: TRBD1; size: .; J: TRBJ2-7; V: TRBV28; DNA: TGTGCCAGCAGTTTAAAATGGCGTACAGGGGACCCAACCTACTTC; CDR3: CASSLKWRTGDPTYF
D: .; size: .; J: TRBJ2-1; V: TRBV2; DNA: TGTGCCAGCAGAGGCCAATACAATGAGCAGTTCTTC; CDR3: CASRGQYNEQFF
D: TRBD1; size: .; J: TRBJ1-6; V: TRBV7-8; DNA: TGTGCCAGCAGCCACCGACAGGGTCAGGATTCACCCCTCCACTTT; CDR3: CASSHRQGQDSPLHF
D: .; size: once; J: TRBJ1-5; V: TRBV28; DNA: TGTGCCAGCAGTGGGGACGGTTATAGCAATCAGCCCCAGCATTTT; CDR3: CASSGDGYSNQPQHF
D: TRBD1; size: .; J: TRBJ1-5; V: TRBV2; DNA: TGTGCCAGCAGTGATCAACAGGGGCCATGGCAGCCCCAGCATTTT; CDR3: CASSDQQGPWQPQHF
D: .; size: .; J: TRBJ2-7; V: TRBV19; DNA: TGTGCCAGTAGTAATCGAGGAGCCTACGAGCAGTACTTC; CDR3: CASSNRGAYEQYF
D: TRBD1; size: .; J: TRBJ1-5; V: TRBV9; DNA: TGTGCCAGCAGCGTAGGAGTAGGGGGCGGGCAGCCCCAGCATTTT; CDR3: CASSVGVGGGQPQHF
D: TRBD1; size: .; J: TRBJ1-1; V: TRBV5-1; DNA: TGCGCCAGCAGTTATGGACAGGGCAGGGAAGCTTTCTTT; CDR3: CASSYGQGREAFF
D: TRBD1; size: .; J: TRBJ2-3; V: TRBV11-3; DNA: TGTGCCAGCAGCTTAGGGCAGGGGGCTTCAGATACGCAGTATTTT; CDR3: CASSLGQGASDTQYF
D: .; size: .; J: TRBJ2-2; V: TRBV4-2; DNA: TGTGCCAGCAGCCAAGTACGGAGGTCGGATTCGAACACCGGGGAGCTGTTTTTT; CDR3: CASSQVRRSDSNTGELFF